The rows below give T cell receptor beta chains drawn from one sample of a study of CD8 T cells in Susac syndrome. TCRdb used MiXCR to reprocess the immunoSEQ multiplex PCR reads, holding one entry per CDR3 protein. The sample holds around 220,000 distinct CDR3 sequences, around 90% seen once. Material for sequencing was CD8+ T cells from PBMCs. Every receptor here comes from a human donor with multiple sclerosis. Both conserved end residues are part of each CDR3. D genes are given only for firm matches. Size is omitted from some rows. Given values are once, few, many or a class for expanded clones.

V: TRBV11-2
D: TRBD1
J: TRBJ2-5
size: -
CDR3: CASSLGGWLGDQYF
DNA: TGTGCCAGCAGCCTAGGGGGCTGGCTGGGGGACCAGTACTTC

V: TRBV29-1
D: TRBD1
J: TRBJ2-7
size: -
CDR3: CSVEDQGGASYEQYF
DNA: TGCAGCGTTGAAGATCAAGGGGGCGCGTCCTACGAGCAGTACTTC

V: TRBV7-9
D: TRBD1
J: TRBJ1-2
size: -
CDR3: CASSLAAGQGNYGYTF
DNA: TGTGCCAGCAGCTTAGCGGCGGGACAGGGGAACTATGGCTACACCTTC

V: TRBV12-3/TRBV12-4
D: -
J: TRBJ1-2
size: -
CDR3: CASSPSSVGTAPNYGYTF
DNA: TGTGCCAGCAGTCCCTCTTCCGTAGGGACGGCTCCTAACTATGGCTACACCTTC

V: TRBV4-2
D: -
J: TRBJ2-3
size: -
CDR3: CASSRTEAPLSSTDTQYF
DNA: TGTGCCAGCAGCCGGACGGAGGCCCCCCTATCTAGCACAGATACGCAGTATTTT

V: TRBV7-2
D: TRBD2
J: TRBJ2-5
size: -
CDR3: CASSSGTSGTLLDETQYF
DNA: TGTGCCAGCAGCTCCGGGACTAGCGGGACTTTACTGGATGAGACCCAGTACTTC

V: TRBV25-1
D: -
J: TRBJ1-1
size: few
CDR3: CASSPSGSEAFF
DNA: TGTGCCAGTAGTCCGTCAGGGTCTGAAGCTTTCTTT

V: TRBV29-1
D: -
J: TRBJ1-2
size: -
CDR3: CSVEDGDVYPGYTF
DNA: TGCAGCGTTGAAGACGGGGACGTCTATCCTGGCTACACCTTC

V: TRBV3-1
D: -
J: TRBJ1-2
size: -
CDR3: CASSNPWGCYTF
DNA: TGTGCCAGCAGCAATCCATGGGGATGCTACACCTTC

V: TRBV27
D: -
J: TRBJ2-7
size: -
CDR3: CASSLGSYYEQYF
DNA: TGTGCCAGCAGTTTAGGGTCGTACTACGAGCAGTACTTC

V: TRBV24-1
D: -
J: TRBJ2-2
size: -
CDR3: CATSDKDALNTGELFF
DNA: TGTGCCACCAGTGATAAAGACGCCCTGAACACCGGGGAGCTGTTTTTT

V: TRBV7-9
D: TRBD1
J: TRBJ1-1
size: -
CDR3: CASSPGQGHTEAFF
DNA: TGTGCCAGCAGCCCCGGACAGGGGCACACTGAAGCTTTCTTT

V: TRBV4-3
D: -
J: TRBJ2-1
size: -
CDR3: CASSHGSLEGDEQFF
DNA: TGCGCCAGCAGCCACGGCTCCCTAGAGGGGGATGAGCAGTTCTTC

V: TRBV15
D: -
J: TRBJ2-7
size: -
CDR3: CATSSEGGPGEQYF
DNA: TGTGCCACCAGCAGCGAAGGGGGTCCGGGTGAGCAGTACTTC

V: TRBV10-2
D: -
J: TRBJ2-5
size: once
CDR3: CASSEFPGLETQYF
DNA: TGCGCCAGCAGTGAGTTCCCAGGCTTAGAGACCCAGTACTTC

V: TRBV30
D: -
J: TRBJ2-1
size: -
CDR3: CAWSVLQSRGYNEQFF
DNA: TGTGCCTGGAGTGTTCTCCAGTCGAGAGGCTACAATGAGCAGTTCTTC

V: TRBV10-3
D: -
J: TRBJ1-1
size: -
CDR3: CATNRAVTEAFF
DNA: TGTGCCACCAACCGGGCTGTCACTGAAGCTTTCTTT

V: TRBV4-1
D: TRBD2
J: TRBJ2-2
size: -
CDR3: CASSQEVGGLSTGELFF
DNA: TGCGCCAGCAGCCAAGAAGTCGGGGGGTTAAGCACCGGGGAGCTGTTTTTT

V: TRBV7-9
D: -
J: TRBJ2-7
size: -
CDR3: CASSSRGLETYEQYF
DNA: TGTGCCAGCAGCTCCAGGGGCCTCGAAACCTACGAGCAGTACTTC

V: TRBV25-1
D: -
J: TRBJ2-6
size: -
CDR3: CASSDRGRGAGSSGTNVLTF
DNA: TGTGCCAGCAGTGACCGAGGTAGGGGCGCGGGTAGCTCTGGGACCAACGTCCTGACTTTC

V: TRBV3-1
D: TRBD2
J: TRBJ2-1
size: -
CDR3: CASSQDRWGGTSGPHNEQFF
DNA: TGTGCCAGCAGCCAAGATCGATGGGGGGGAACTAGCGGGCCCCACAATGAGCAGTTCTTC

V: TRBV16
D: -
J: TRBJ1-5
size: -
CDR3: CASSQSNYQPQHF
DNA: TGTGCCAGCAGCCAATCAAACTATCAGCCCCAGCATTTT

V: TRBV12-3/TRBV12-4
D: -
J: TRBJ2-3
size: -
CDR3: CASSLGSADTQYF
DNA: TGTGCCAGCTCCCTGGGCAGCGCAGATACGCAGTATTTT

V: TRBV27
D: TRBD1
J: TRBJ1-1
size: once
CDR3: CASSGQGWGDTEAFF
DNA: TGTGCCAGCAGTGGACAGGGTTGGGGGGACACTGAAGCTTTCTTT

V: TRBV19
D: TRBD2
J: TRBJ2-1
size: -
CDR3: CASSTAGSNEQFF
DNA: TGTGCCAGTAGTACAGCGGGAAGCAATGAGCAGTTCTTC

V: TRBV27
D: TRBD1
J: TRBJ2-7
size: once
CDR3: CASSPGQFYEQYF
DNA: TGTGCCAGCAGTCCGGGACAGTTCTACGAGCAGTACTTC

V: TRBV11-2
D: -
J: TRBJ1-1
size: -
CDR3: CASSLNSAGRTEAFF
DNA: TGTGCCAGCAGCTTAAATTCTGCAGGGCGGACTGAAGCTTTCTTT

V: TRBV7-8
D: -
J: TRBJ2-4
size: -
CDR3: CASSPLGEGVAKNIQYF
DNA: TGTGCCAGCAGCCCGCTCGGAGAGGGGGTGGCCAAAAACATTCAGTACTTC

V: TRBV13
D: -
J: TRBJ1-2
size: -
CDR3: CASSSRGYGYTF
DNA: TGTGCCAGCAGCTCCAGAGGTTATGGCTACACCTTC

V: TRBV10-3
D: -
J: TRBJ1-2
size: -
CDR3: CAISDPSRVKANYGYTF
DNA: TGTGCCATCAGTGACCCCTCCCGGGTGAAAGCTAACTATGGCTACACCTTC

V: TRBV6-5
D: -
J: TRBJ1-5
size: few
CDR3: CASRPTVDTNQPQHF
DNA: TGTGCCAGCAGGCCCACAGTGGACACTAATCAGCCCCAGCATTTT

V: TRBV7-9
D: TRBD1
J: TRBJ2-6
size: -
CDR3: CASSSDRVSGANVLTF
DNA: TGTGCCAGCAGCTCCGACAGGGTCTCTGGGGCCAACGTCCTGACTTTC

V: TRBV27
D: TRBD2
J: TRBJ2-7
size: few
CDR3: CASSLVGGSSYEQYF
DNA: TGTGCCAGCAGTCTTGTCGGCGGGAGCTCCTACGAGCAGTACTTC

V: TRBV7-9
D: -
J: TRBJ2-3
size: -
CDR3: CASSLSPRTLWTDTQYF
DNA: TGTGCCAGCAGCTTATCTCCCCGGACACTCTGGACAGATACGCAGTATTTT

V: TRBV27
D: TRBD1
J: TRBJ2-7
size: -
CDR3: CASSLTTGTGGYEQYF
DNA: TGTGCCAGCAGTTTAACAACCGGGACAGGGGGCTACGAGCAGTACTTC